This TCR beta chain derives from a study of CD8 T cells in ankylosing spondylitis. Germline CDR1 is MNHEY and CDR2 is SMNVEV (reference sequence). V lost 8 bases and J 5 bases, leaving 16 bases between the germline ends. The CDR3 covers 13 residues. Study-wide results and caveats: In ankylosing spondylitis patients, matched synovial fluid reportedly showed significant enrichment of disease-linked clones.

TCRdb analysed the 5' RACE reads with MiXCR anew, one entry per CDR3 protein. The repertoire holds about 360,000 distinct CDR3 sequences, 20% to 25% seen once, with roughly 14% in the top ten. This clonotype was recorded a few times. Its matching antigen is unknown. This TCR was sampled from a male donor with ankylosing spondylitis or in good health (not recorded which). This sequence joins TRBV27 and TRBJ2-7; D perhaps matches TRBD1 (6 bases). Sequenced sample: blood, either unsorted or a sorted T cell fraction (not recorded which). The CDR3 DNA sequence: TGTGCCAGCGGCATATCCGGGACACACGAGCAGTACTTC. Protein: CASGISGTHEQYF.